This TCR beta chain came from a study of T cells after yellow fever vaccination. Study-level information: With SMART-Seq v4 Ultra Low Input, the fractions containing low cell numbers were prepared. Findings of the study overall: The booster saw the reappearance of most primary-vaccination clones (roughly 96% CD4, 80% to 90% CD8).

A remark on this clonotype: Antigen unknown.

A process of 5'RACE template switching, which added a universal primer site and UMIs, was used to make TCR cDNA. One entry per CDR3 protein results from TCRdb running MiXCR on the 5' RACE reads. The sample records some 150,000 distinct CDR3 sequences, about 6.2% being singletons. Sequenced here: CD4+ T cells sorted from PBMCs, sampled 10 days after the yellow fever booster vaccination. The sequence was collected from a man younger than 40 who received the YFV17D yellow fever vaccine.

The CDR3 DNA sequence: TGTGCCAGCAGCGCCTCAGGGGGCAATGAGCAGTTCTTC. Residues: CASSASGGNEQFF. The J gene is TRBJ2-1, the V gene TRBV9, with TRBD1 identical over 7 bases. Trimming cost V 3 bases and J 6 bases; bases outside gene matches: 3. Per the germline V gene, CDR1 is SGDLS and CDR2 is YYNGEE. This CDR3 has 13 amino acids.